This T cell receptor beta chain was retrieved from a study of blood T cell repertoires in COVID-19. Looking at the study overall: The United States, Italy and Spain were the sources of the acute and convalescent COVID-19 samples. The cDNA or gDNA used as material had been derived from T cells, B-cell-depleted T cells, or PBMCs.

In germline, CDR1 is MDHEN, CDR2 SYDVKM. The ends were cut back, 6 bases at V and 1 base at J, with 15 bases in the middle. The CDR3 covers 15 residues. Original handling: Reference gene primers were amplified, and this amplification served to estimate nucleated cell counts. Produced via immunoSEQ multiplex PCR; TCRdb's table is partial and in-frame only. V and J calls and clone size come straight from that table; D and trimming were deduced from the DNA. The repertoire includes 200,000 to 250,000 clones, around 81% of them detected once, and less than 2.5% sits in the top ten. The chain carries TRBV28 and TRBJ1-2; no clear D. The sequenced material came from peripheral blood. The TCR originated in an older woman with acute or convalescent COVID-19. CDR3 sequence: CASSNREADNYGYTF. DNA of the CDR3: TGTGCCAGCAGCAATAGGGAGGCCGATAACTATGGCTACACCTTC.